The present T cell receptor (beta chain) was sequenced within a study of shared clonotypes between healthy human individuals. Germline V gene sequence: CDR1 SGHNT, CDR2 YYREEE (reference sequence). The CDR3 has 16 amino acids. Unmatched junction bases numbered 6, after V lost 4 bases and J lost 3 bases. Once extracted for a subset, genomic DNA was divided evenly among several immunoSEQ plates. Per the authors' pipeline: In the immunoSEQ data, sequences were junction-only and lacked quality scores, so filtering differed. Sequencing used immunoSEQ multiplex PCR; TCRdb keeps in-frame clones, though not all of them. V and J calls and clone size follow that table, whereas D and trimming were derived from the DNA. The sample has about 1.9 million clones; about 94% are singletons. Naive CD8 populations comprised CD45RO-negative cells positively selected for CCR7, excluding terminally differentiated effector memory CD45RA+ cells.

The gene calls are TRBV5-4 and TRBJ2-1; 11 bases fit TRBD2. The origin of this receptor is a young man in good health. Some clones in this sample may be carry-over from other donors' samples. Sequencing used naive CD8+ T cells from PBMCs. Written as DNA, the CDR3 is TGTGCCAGCAGCGCCGGGACTAGCGGTTACTACAATGAGCAGTTCTTC. Its protein product is CASSAGTSGYYNEQFF.